This T cell receptor (beta chain) was captured in a study of blood T cells in healthy people across ages. A second about 7 to 12 cycle PCR used barcoded and J-beta primers. Each cDNA was tagged by a template-switch adaptor containing 12 random nucleotides. MiXCR, run by TCRdb on the 5' RACE reads, gives a single entry per CDR3 protein. The sample comprises roughly 800,000 distinct CDR3 sequences, roughly 60% of which are singletons, and roughly 20% rests with the top ten. CDR3 length equals 11 residues. V lost 4 bases and J 0 bases, leaving 0 bases between the germline ends. The germline V gene has CDR1 SQVTM and CDR2 ANQGSEA. This clonotype was recorded a few times.

This clonotype originated in a man aged 25 to 40 in good health. Source material: blood. The gene calls are TRBV29-1 and TRBJ1-4; D gene ambiguous. The CDR3 bases are TGCAGCGTTGCAACTAATGAAAAACTGTTTTTT. Protein product: CSVATNEKLFF.